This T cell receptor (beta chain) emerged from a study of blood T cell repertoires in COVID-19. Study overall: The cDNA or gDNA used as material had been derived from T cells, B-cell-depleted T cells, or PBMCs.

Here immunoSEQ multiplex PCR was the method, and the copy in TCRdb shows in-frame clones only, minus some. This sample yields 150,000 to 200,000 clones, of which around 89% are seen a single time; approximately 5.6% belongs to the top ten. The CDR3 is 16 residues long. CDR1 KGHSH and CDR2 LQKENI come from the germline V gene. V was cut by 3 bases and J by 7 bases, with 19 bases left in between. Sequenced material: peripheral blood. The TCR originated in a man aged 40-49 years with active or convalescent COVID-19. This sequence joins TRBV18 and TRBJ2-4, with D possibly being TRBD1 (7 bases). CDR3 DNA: TGTGCCAGCTCACCCGGACAGGCGGGGTCCCCCAACATTCAGTACTTC. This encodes CASSPGQAGSPNIQYF.